A selection of T cell receptor beta chains follows, all from one sample in a study of blood T cell repertoires in COVID-19. Assay: immunoSEQ multiplex PCR; the TCRdb copy retains only in-frame clones and omits some. The sample consists of about 42,000 clones, about 88% of them appearing once. The source material was peripheral blood. These receptors were taken from a human donor in a cohort sampled during active COVID-19. CDR3s include the opening cysteine and the closing phenylalanine or tryptophan. D genes are given only for firm matches. Clone size is shown for a subset of rows, as once, few, many or a class of expanded clone.

abundance,j_gene,d_gene,v_gene,CDR3aa,CDR3nt
once,TRBJ2-1,-,TRBV5-6,CASSLGGAIRSNEQFF,TGTGCCAGCAGCTTAGGAGGGGCAATTCGGTCGAATGAGCAGTTCTTC
-,TRBJ1-1,-,TRBV7-9,CASSFIGAEAFF,TGTGCCAGCAGCTTCATTGGAGCTGAAGCTTTCTTT
-,TRBJ2-2,TRBD2,TRBV30,CAWRAGLGTGELFF,TGTGCCTGGAGGGCGGGACTAGGGACCGGGGAGCTGTTTTTT
-,TRBJ2-5,TRBD2,TRBV19,CASSIGTTLTETQYF,TGTGCCAGTAGTATCGGGACTACGCTGACTGAGACCCAGTACTTC
-,TRBJ1-4,TRBD1,TRBV10-3,CAIGSGQGPNEKLFF,TGTGCCATCGGCAGCGGACAGGGCCCTAATGAAAAACTGTTTTTT
once,TRBJ2-3,-,TRBV3-1/TRBV3-2,CASSQVVRATTDTQYF,TGTGCCAGCAGCCAAGTGGTCAGGGCAACCACAGATACGCAGTATTTT
once,TRBJ2-3,TRBD2,TRBV4-1,CASSHSTGGGRNTDTQYF,TGCGCCAGCAGCCACTCGACGGGGGGAGGTAGAAACACAGATACGCAGTATTTT
-,TRBJ1-1,TRBD1,TRBV5-4,CASSGGQGIDMNTEAFF,TGTGCCAGCAGCGGAGGACAGGGGATTGACATGAACACTGAAGCTTTCTTT
-,TRBJ2-6,-,TRBV25-1,CASSDPGYSGANVLTF,TGTGCCAGCAGTGACCCGGGTTACTCTGGGGCCAACGTCCTGACTTTC
few,TRBJ2-3,-,TRBV13,CASSLSTSSDTQYF,TGTGCCAGCAGCTTATCGACTAGTTCAGATACGCAGTATTTT
-,TRBJ2-1,-,TRBV7-2,CASSLGRQYNEQFF,TGTGCCAGCAGCTTAGGGAGGCAGTACAATGAGCAGTTCTTC
few,TRBJ1-4,-,TRBV4-3,CASSPSSGGANEKLFF,TGCGCCAGCAGCCCAAGCTCCGGAGGGGCAAATGAAAAACTGTTTTTT
-,TRBJ1-6,-,TRBV7-2,CASSLQQGTNSPLHF,TGTGCCAGCAGCTTGCAACAGGGAACTAATTCACCCCTCCACTTT
-,TRBJ1-1,TRBD1,TRBV28,CASTGQGGGYTEAFF,TGTGCCAGCACCGGACAGGGTGGAGGGTACACTGAAGCTTTCTTT
-,TRBJ2-3,TRBD2,TRBV11-3,CASSFSGAPDTQYF,TGTGCCAGCAGCTTTAGCGGGGCCCCAGATACGCAGTATTTT
-,TRBJ1-5,TRBD1,TRBV12-3/TRBV12-4,CASSRTGHQPQHF,TGTGCCAGCAGCCGGACAGGCCATCAGCCCCAGCATTTT
-,TRBJ2-1,TRBD2,TRBV11-3,CASSPSSGVPNEQFF,TGTGCCAGCAGCCCTTCTAGCGGGGTCCCCAATGAGCAGTTCTTC
-,TRBJ2-3,-,TRBV7-2,CASSLGGQHTDTQYF,TGTGCCAGCAGCTTAGGTGGGCAACACACAGATACGCAGTATTTT
few,TRBJ1-2,TRBD1,TRBV3-1/TRBV3-2,CASSREQGVGGYTF,TGTGCCAGCAGCCGCGAGCAGGGGGTAGGTGGCTACACCTTC
-,TRBJ1-4,-,TRBV5-1,CASSVTPATNEKLFF,TGCGCCAGCAGCGTTACACCTGCAACTAATGAAAAACTGTTTTTT
once,TRBJ2-3,TRBD2,TRBV15,CATSREPGLGTDTQYF,TGTGCCACCAGCAGGGAACCGGGACTAGGCACAGATACGCAGTATTTT
-,TRBJ2-3,-,TRBV30,CAWSTNRDFIGTDTQYF,TGTGCCTGGAGCACTAACCGGGACTTCATTGGCACAGATACGCAGTATTTT
-,TRBJ1-2,-,TRBV11-2,CASSLDARTRGYTF,TGTGCCAGCAGCTTAGATGCCAGGACTCGCGGCTACACCTTC
-,TRBJ2-5,TRBD2,TRBV6-2/TRBV6-3,CASSYSVLAGRQETQYF,TGTGCCAGCAGTTACTCCGTACTAGCGGGGCGACAAGAGACCCAGTACTTC
-,TRBJ2-2,TRBD1,TRBV5-1,CASSRTGVTGELFF,TGCGCCAGCAGCAGGACAGGTGTCACCGGGGAGCTGTTTTTT
-,TRBJ2-5,TRBD2,TRBV11-2,CASSLSGVETQYF,TGTGCCAGCAGCTTAAGCGGGGTAGAGACCCAGTACTTC
-,TRBJ2-2,-,TRBV3-1/TRBV3-2,CASSENRLAGELFF,TGTGCCAGCAGTGAAAATAGACTAGCCGGGGAGCTGTTTTTT
-,TRBJ1-6,-,TRBV9,CASSVGGWSYNSPLHF,TGTGCCAGCAGCGTAGGCGGGTGGTCCTATAATTCACCCCTCCACTTT
-,TRBJ1-5,-,TRBV5-8,CASSERARLDNQPQHF,TGTGCCAGCAGCGAGAGGGCGAGGCTTGACAATCAGCCCCAGCATTTT
-,TRBJ2-3,TRBD2,TRBV10-1,CASSEKGLNPSTDTQYF,TGCGCCAGCAGTGAGAAGGGACTAAACCCTAGCACAGATACGCAGTATTTT
-,TRBJ2-5,-,TRBV19,CASTPSTATQETQYF,TGTGCCAGTACCCCTTCGACAGCGACCCAAGAGACCCAGTACTTC
-,TRBJ2-1,TRBD2,TRBV7-3,CASSPQALAGGNEQFF,TGTGCCAGCAGCCCCCAGGCCCTAGCGGGGGGTAATGAGCAGTTCTTC
-,TRBJ1-4,-,TRBV6-2/TRBV6-3,CASSFAQRGARGEKLFF,TGTGCCAGCAGCTTCGCCCAACGGGGGGCAAGGGGTGAAAAACTGTTTTTT
medium-sized,TRBJ1-5,-,TRBV6-5,CASSYRQNQPQHF,TGTGCCAGCAGTTATCGACAGAATCAGCCCCAGCATTTT
-,TRBJ1-2,-,TRBV7-2,CASSLMTPNYGYTF,TGTGCCAGCAGCTTAATGACACCCAACTATGGCTACACCTTC
-,TRBJ1-1,-,TRBV6-6,CASSPQGSQSEAFF,TGTGCCAGCAGCCCACAGGGATCTCAGTCTGAAGCTTTCTTT
once,TRBJ2-1,TRBD2,TRBV7-3,CASSARRGTYNEQFF,TGTGCCAGCAGCGCCCGGCGGGGGACCTACAATGAGCAGTTCTTC
once,TRBJ2-1,TRBD2,TRBV18,CASSPYSGTNNEQFF,TGTGCCAGCTCACCCTACTCCGGGACTAACAATGAGCAGTTCTTC
once,TRBJ2-4,TRBD2,TRBV6-5,CASSSPGAGNIQYF,TGTGCCAGCAGTTCCCCGGGAGCGGGGAACATTCAGTACTTC
-,TRBJ1-5,TRBD1,TRBV5-5,CASSSTGANQPQHF,TGTGCCAGCAGCTCCACAGGGGCAAATCAGCCCCAGCATTTT